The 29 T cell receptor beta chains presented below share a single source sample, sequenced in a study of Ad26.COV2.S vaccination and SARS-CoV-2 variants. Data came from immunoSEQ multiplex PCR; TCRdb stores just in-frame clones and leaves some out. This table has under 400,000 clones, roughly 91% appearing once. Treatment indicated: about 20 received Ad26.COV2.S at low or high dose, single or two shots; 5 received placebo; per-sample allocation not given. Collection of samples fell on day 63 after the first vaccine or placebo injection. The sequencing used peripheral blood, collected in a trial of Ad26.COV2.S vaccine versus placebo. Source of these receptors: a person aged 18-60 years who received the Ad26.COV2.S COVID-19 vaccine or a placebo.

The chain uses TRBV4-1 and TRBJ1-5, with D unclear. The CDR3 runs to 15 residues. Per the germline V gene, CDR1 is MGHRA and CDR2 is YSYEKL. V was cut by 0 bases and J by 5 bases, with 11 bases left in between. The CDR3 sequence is CASSQDEAQHQPQHF. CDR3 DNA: TGCGCCAGCAGCCAAGATGAGGCACAGCATCAGCCCCAGCATTTT.

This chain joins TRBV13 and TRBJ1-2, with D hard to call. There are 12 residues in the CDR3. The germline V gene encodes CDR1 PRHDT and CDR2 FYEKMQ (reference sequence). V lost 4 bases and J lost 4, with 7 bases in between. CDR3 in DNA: TGTGCCAGCAGCTCGTTCCGCTATGGCTACACCTTC. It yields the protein CASSSFRYGYTF.

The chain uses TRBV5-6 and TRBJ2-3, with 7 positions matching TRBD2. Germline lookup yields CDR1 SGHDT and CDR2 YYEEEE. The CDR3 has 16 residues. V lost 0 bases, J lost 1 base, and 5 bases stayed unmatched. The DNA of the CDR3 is TGTGCCAGCAGCTTGGCCGCGGGACTACGCACAGATACGCAGTATTTT. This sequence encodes CASSLAAGLRTDTQYF.

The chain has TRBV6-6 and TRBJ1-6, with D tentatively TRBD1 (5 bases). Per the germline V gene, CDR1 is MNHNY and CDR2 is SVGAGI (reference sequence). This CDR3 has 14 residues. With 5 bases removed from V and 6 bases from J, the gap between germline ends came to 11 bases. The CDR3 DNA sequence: TGTGCCAGCAGTGGGACGAGCCGTAATTCACCCCTCCACTTT. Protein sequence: CASSGTSRNSPLHF.

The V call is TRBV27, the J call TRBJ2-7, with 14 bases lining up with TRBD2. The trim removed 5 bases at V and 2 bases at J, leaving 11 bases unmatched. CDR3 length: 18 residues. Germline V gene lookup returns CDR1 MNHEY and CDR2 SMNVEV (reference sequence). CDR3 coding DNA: TGTGCCAGCAGTCCATTGACTAGCGGGGGGGCCACAACCTACGAGCAGTACTTC. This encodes CASSPLTSGGATTYEQYF.

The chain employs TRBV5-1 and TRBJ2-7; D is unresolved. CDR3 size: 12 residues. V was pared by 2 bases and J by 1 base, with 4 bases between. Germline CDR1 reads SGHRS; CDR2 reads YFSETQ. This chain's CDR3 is CASSLQSYEQYF. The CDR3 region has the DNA TGCGCCAGCAGCTTACAGTCCTACGAGCAGTACTTC.

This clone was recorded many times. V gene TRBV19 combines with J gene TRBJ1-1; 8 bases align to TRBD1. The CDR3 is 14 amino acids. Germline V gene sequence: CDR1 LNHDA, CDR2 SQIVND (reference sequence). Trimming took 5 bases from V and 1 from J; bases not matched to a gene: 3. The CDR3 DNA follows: TGTGCCAGTAGTGAGGGACAGGAGAACACTGAAGCTTTCTTT. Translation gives CASSEGQENTEAFF.

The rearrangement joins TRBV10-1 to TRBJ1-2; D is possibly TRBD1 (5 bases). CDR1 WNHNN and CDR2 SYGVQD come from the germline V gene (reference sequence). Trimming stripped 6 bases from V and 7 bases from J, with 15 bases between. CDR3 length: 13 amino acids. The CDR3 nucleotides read TGCGCCAGCAGGGGGGGGTGTTTGGGTGGCTACACCTTC. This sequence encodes CASRGGCLGGYTF.

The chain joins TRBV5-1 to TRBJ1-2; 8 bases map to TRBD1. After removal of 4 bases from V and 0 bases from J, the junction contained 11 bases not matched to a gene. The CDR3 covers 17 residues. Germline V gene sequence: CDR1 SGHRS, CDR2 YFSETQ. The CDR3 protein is CASSLTGTGKANYGYTF. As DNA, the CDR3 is TGCGCCAGCAGCCTAACTGGGACAGGCAAGGCTAACTATGGCTACACCTTC.

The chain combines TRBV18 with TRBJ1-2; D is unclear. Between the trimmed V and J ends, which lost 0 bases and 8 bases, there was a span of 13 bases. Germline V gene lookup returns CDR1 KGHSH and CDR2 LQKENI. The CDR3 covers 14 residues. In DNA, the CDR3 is TGTGCCAGCTCACCACCGGTCAGGACCCTGGGCTACACCTTC. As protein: CASSPPVRTLGYTF.

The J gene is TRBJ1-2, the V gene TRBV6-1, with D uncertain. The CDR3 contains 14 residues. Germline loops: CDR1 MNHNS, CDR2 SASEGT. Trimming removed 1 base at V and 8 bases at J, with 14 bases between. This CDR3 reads CASSEVGQIRGYTF. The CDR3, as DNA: TGTGCCAGCAGTGAAGTAGGCCAAATACGGGGCTACACCTTC.

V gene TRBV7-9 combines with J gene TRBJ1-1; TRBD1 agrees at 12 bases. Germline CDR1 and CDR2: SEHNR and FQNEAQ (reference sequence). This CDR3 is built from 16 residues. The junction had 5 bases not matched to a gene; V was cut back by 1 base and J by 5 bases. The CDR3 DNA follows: TGTGCCAGCAGCTTAGTGGGGACAGGGGGCCAGACTGAAGCTTTCTTT. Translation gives CASSLVGTGGQTEAFF.

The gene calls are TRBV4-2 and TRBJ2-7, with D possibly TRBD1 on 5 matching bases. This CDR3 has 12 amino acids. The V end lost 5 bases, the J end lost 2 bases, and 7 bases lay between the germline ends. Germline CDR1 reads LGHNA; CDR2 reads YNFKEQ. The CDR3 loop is CASSSGPYEQYF. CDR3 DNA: TGTGCCAGCAGCTCAGGGCCCTACGAGCAGTACTTC.

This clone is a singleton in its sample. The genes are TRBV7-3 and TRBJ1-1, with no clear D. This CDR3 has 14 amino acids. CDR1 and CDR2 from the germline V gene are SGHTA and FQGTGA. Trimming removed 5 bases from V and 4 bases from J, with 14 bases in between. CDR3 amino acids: CASSPSEVSTEAFF. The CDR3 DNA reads TGTGCCAGCAGCCCTTCGGAGGTGAGCACTGAAGCTTTCTTT.

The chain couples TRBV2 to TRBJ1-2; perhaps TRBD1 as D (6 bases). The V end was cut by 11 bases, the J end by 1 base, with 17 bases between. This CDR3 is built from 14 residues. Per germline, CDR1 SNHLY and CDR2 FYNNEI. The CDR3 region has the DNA TGTGCCTACAAGGACAGAGAGTTTAACTATGGCTACACCTTC. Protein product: CAYKDREFNYGYTF.

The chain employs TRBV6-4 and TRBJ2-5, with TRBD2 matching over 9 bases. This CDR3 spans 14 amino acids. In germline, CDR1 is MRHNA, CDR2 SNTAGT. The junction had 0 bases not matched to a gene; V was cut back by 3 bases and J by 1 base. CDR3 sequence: CASSETSGQETQYF. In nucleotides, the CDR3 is TGTGCCAGCAGTGAGACTAGCGGCCAAGAGACCCAGTACTTC.

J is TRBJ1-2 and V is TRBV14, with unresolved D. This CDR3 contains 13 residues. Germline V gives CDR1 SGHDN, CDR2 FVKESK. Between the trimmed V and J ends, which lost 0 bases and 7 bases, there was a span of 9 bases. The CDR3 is CASSQDLLSGYTF. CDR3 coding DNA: TGTGCCAGCAGCCAAGATCTTCTCTCTGGCTACACCTTC.

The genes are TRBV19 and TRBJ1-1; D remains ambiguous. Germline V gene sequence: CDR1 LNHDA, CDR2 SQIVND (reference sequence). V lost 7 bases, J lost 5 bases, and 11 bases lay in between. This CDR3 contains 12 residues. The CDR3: CASTSLRTEAFF. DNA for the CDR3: TGTGCCAGTACCAGCCTACGGACTGAAGCTTTCTTT. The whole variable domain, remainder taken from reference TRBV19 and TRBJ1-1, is DGGITQSPKYLFRKEGQNVTLSCEQNLNHDAMYWYRQDPGQGLRLIYYSQIVNDFQKGDIAEGYSVSREKKESFPLTVTSAQKNPTAFYLCASTSLRTEAFFGQGTRLTVV.

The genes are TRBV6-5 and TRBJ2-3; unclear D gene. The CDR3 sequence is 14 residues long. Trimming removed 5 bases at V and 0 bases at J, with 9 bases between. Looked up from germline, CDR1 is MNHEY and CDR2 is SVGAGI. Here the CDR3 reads CASSPVTSTDTQYF. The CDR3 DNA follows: TGTGCCAGCAGTCCGGTGACTAGCACAGATACGCAGTATTTT.

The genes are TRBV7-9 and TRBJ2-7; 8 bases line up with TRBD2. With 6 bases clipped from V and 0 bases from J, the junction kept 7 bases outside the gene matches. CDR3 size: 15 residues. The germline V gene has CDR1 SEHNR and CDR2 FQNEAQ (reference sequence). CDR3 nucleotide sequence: TGTGCCAGCAGGGAAGCGGGGGCTCTCTCCTACGAGCAGTACTTC. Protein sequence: CASREAGALSYEQYF.

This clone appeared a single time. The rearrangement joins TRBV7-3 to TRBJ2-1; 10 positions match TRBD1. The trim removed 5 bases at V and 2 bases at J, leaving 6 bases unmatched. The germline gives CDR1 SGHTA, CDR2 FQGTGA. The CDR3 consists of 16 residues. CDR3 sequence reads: CASSPLGQGAYNEQFF. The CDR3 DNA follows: TGTGCCAGCAGCCCACTTGGACAGGGGGCCTACAATGAGCAGTTCTTC.

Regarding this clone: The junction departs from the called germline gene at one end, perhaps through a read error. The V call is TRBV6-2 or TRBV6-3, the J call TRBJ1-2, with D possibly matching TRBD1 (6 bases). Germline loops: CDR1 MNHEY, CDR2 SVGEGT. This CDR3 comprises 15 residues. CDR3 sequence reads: CASSYTGQASRSLAF. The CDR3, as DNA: TGTGCCAGCAGTTATACGGGACAAGCGAGCCGCTCGCTCGCCTTC.

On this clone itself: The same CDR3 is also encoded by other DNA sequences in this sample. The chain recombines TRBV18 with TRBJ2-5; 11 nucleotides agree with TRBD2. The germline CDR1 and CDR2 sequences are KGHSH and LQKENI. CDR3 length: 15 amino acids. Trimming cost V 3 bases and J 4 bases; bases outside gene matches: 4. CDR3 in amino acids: CASSPTSGGGETQYF. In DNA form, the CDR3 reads TGTGCCAGCTCACCCACTAGCGGGGGTGGAGAGACCCAGTACTTC.

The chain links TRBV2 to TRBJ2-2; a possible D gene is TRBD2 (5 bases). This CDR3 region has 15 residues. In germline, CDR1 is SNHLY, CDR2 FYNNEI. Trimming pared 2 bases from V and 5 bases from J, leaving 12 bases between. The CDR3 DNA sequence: TGTGCCAGCAGTGAACCCGGGGTGATTACCGGGGAGCTGTTTTTT. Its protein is CASSEPGVITGELFF.

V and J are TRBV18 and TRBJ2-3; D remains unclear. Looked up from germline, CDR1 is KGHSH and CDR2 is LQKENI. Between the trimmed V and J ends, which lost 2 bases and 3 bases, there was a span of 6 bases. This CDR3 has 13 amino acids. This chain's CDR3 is CASSPRPTDTQYF. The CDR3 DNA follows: TGTGCCAGCTCACCAAGACCTACAGATACGCAGTATTTT.

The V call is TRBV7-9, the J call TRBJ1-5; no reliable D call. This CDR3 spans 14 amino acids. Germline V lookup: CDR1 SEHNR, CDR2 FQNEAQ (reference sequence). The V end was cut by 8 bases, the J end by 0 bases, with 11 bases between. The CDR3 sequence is CASATDYSNQPQHF. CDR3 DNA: TGTGCCAGCGCCACAGATTATAGCAATCAGCCCCAGCATTTT. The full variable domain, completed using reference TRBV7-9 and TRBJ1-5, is DTGVSQNPRHKITKRGQNVTFRCDPISEHNRLYWYRQTLGQGPEFLTYFQNEAQLEKSRLLSDRFSAERPKGSFSTLEIQRTEQGDSAMYLCASATDYSNQPQHFGDGTRLSIL.

CDR3 protein: CASNEGTEAFF. The CDR3 DNA sequence: TGTGCCAGTAACGAGGGCACTGAAGCTTTCTTT. The chain recombines TRBV6-5 with TRBJ1-1; no firm D call. The length of the CDR3 is 11 residues. Germline CDR1 reads MNHEY; CDR2 reads SVGAGI. Between the trimmed V and J ends, which lost 9 bases and 4 bases, there was a span of 9 bases.

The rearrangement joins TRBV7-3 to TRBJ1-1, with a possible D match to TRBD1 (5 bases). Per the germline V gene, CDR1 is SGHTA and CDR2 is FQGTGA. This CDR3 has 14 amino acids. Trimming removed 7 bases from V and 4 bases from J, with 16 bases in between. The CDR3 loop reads CASTPGGSGTEAFF. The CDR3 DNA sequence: TGTGCCAGCACCCCGGGGGGGAGCGGCACTGAAGCTTTCTTT.

The CDR3 sequence is CASSLHDNTEAFF. The DNA of the CDR3 is TGTGCCAGCAGTTTACACGACAACACTGAAGCTTTCTTT. This chain uses TRBV12-3 or TRBV12-4 with TRBJ1-1; the D is unclear. This CDR3 is built from 13 residues. V was pared by 2 bases and J by 2 bases, with 6 bases between.